A single sample gave rise to the 32 T cell receptor beta chains below, sequenced in a study of beta chain features in type 1 diabetes (dated by TCRdb to 2016 to 2019). What the work shows at the level of the full study, not this receptor alone: In all four CD4+ subsets, TCRB CDR3 length was moderately but significantly shorter in type 1 diabetes patients.

These receptors have no known antigen. The library was made by the immunoSEQ multiplex PCR assay. The High Capacity cDNA Reverse Transcription Kit was used to reverse transcribe all of the isolated RNA, meaning that expressed TCRB transcripts were what got sequenced. The table comes from immuneACCESS by way of TCRdb, which keeps in-frame sequences with V and J called. Part of the clones is missing from these tables; in studies checked, under half for an unresolved V gene and the rest for unknown reasons. A total of about 340,000 clones appear in this sample, roughly 14% of them only once. The ten largest account for roughly 0.015% of the sample. Input material: naive CD4+ T cells from blood. The sample's cell subset or site label, in plain terms: true naive CD4+ T cells. These receptors all stem from a woman younger than 30 with type 1 diabetes.

The CDR3 DNA reads TGTGCCAGTAGTTATAGCGGGAGTAGGGTCAATGAGCAGTTCTTC. Amino acids: CASSYSGSRVNEQFF. The J gene is TRBJ2-1, the V gene TRBV19, with 9 bases aligning to TRBD2. J lost 6 bases, V lost 5 bases, and 8 bases had no gene match. CDR1 and CDR2 (germline): LNHDA, SQIVND (reference sequence). The CDR3 totals 15 residues.

This clone was counted a single time. The genes are TRBV7-2 and TRBJ1-1; D is uncertain. The CDR3 is made up of 14 amino acids. V lost 2 bases, J lost 4 bases, and 11 bases lay in between. CDR1 and CDR2 (germline): SGHTA, FQGNSA. The CDR3 reads CASSLMGVGTEAFF. The CDR3, as DNA: TGTGCCAGCAGCTTAATGGGCGTGGGCACTGAAGCTTTCTTT.

This clone was counted a few times. Here the CDR3 reads CASSLTDRGLSYGYTF. CDR3 DNA: TGTGCCAGCAGTCTCACGGACAGGGGGCTGAGCTATGGCTACACCTTC. The chain joins TRBV28 to TRBJ1-2; 11 nucleotides agree with TRBD1. CDR3 length: 16 residues. V dropped 5 bases and J dropped 4; count of bases not matched to a gene: 9. The V gene's germline CDR1 is MDHEN and CDR2 SYDVKM.

The rearrangement uses TRBV28 and TRBJ2-3, with 8 bases identical to TRBD2. The CDR3 is made up of 15 amino acids. V lost 3 bases and J lost 2; bases outside the gene matches: 4. The germline V gene encodes CDR1 MDHEN and CDR2 SYDVKM. This CDR3 reads CASSFGRASTDTQYF. In DNA form, the CDR3 reads TGTGCCAGCAGTTTCGGGAGGGCCTCCACAGATACGCAGTATTTT.

The rearrangement uses TRBV30 and TRBJ1-1; TRBD1 agrees at 7 bases. The length of the CDR3 is 14 residues. Germline CDR1 and CDR2: GTSNPN and SVGIG (reference sequence). The trim removed 2 bases at V and 4 bases at J, leaving 7 bases unmatched. The CDR3, as DNA: TGTGCCTGGAGTCCCGGACAGGCAAGCACTGAAGCTTTCTTT. Translated, it gives CAWSPGQASTEAFF.

The table lists this clone with a few counts. This chain joins TRBV30 and TRBJ2-3; unclear D gene. The CDR3 has 13 amino acids. V lost 7 bases and J 0 bases, leaving 11 bases between the germline ends. Germline V gene sequence: CDR1 GTSNPN, CDR2 SVGIG (reference sequence). DNA of the CDR3: TGTGCCTTCACACCCTTGAGCACAGATACGCAGTATTTT. Its translation: CAFTPLSTDTQYF.

This clone was detected a few times. The chain couples TRBV6-6 to TRBJ1-2; 8 bases match TRBD1. This CDR3 is 14 amino acids long. Trimming took 2 bases from V and 4 from J; bases not matched to a gene: 3. The V gene's germline CDR1 is MNHNY and CDR2 SVGAGI (reference sequence). The CDR3 loop is CASSYGQGSYGYTF. CDR3 DNA: TGTGCCAGCAGTTACGGACAGGGTAGCTATGGCTACACCTTC.

The V gene is TRBV6-5, the J gene TRBJ2-7; tentatively, D is TRBD1 (5 bases). The CDR3 length is 12 residues. V lost 6 bases and J lost 3, with 9 bases in between. The germline V gene encodes CDR1 MNHEY and CDR2 SVGAGI. The CDR3 sequence is CASSSRVYEQYV. DNA for the CDR3: TGTGCCAGCAGCTCCAGGGTCTACGAGCAGTACGTC.

In this sample, this clone turned up a few times. This chain links TRBV20-1 with TRBJ2-7; D perhaps matches TRBD2 (5 bases). Germline V gives CDR1 DFQATT, CDR2 SNEGSKA (reference sequence). Trimming pared 3 bases from V and 3 bases from J, leaving 6 bases between. CDR3 length: 11 amino acids. The CDR3 loop is CSASGNYEQYF. The CDR3 bases are TGCAGTGCTAGCGGGAACTACGAGCAGTACTTC.

This clone was seen a few times. The V and J genes are TRBV11-3 and TRBJ2-2; maybe TRBD2 (6 bases). The CDR3 length is 15 residues. In germline, CDR1 is SGHNT, CDR2 YENEEA. The ends were cut back, 4 bases at V and 3 bases at J, with 12 bases in the middle. The CDR3 reads CASSSSGLDTGELFF. CDR3 sequence (DNA): TGTGCCAGCAGCTCCTCGGGACTTGACACCGGGGAGCTGTTTTTT. The complete variable domain, with remaining parts taken from reference TRBV11-3 and TRBJ2-2, reads EAGVVQSPRYKIIEKKQPVAFWCNPISGHNTLYWYLQNLGQGPELLIRYENEEAVDDSQLPKDRFSAERLKGVDSTLKIQPAELGDSAVYLCASSSSGLDTGELFFGEGSRLTVL.

This clone was seen a few times. This sequence joins TRBV7-9 and TRBJ2-7; 10 bases match TRBD1. The junction had 8 bases not matched to a gene; V was cut back by 4 bases and J by 2 bases. Germline CDR1 SEHNR, CDR2 FQNEAQ (reference sequence). The CDR3 loop spans 16 amino acids. The CDR3 region is CASSYPPGQGTYEQYF. CDR3 coding DNA: TGTGCCAGCAGCTATCCCCCGGGACAGGGGACCTACGAGCAGTACTTC.

This clone was seen only a few times. Other DNA sequences in the same sample also yield this CDR3. CDR3 protein: CASSLERNTEAFF. The CDR3 nucleotides are TGTGCCAGCAGCTTAGAGCGGAACACTGAAGCTTTCTTT. V and J are TRBV7-9 and TRBJ1-1, with no clear D. This CDR3 has 13 amino acids. The V gene lost 1 base and the J gene lost 1 base, with 4 bases spanning the gap. The germline CDR1 and CDR2 sequences are SEHNR and FQNEAQ (reference sequence).

This clone was counted between two and nine times. The rearrangement links TRBV7-2 to TRBJ2-5; no firm D call. V dropped 1 base and J dropped 5 bases, with 8 bases sitting between them. The germline CDR1 and CDR2 sequences are SGHTA and FQGNSA. The CDR3 spans 13 residues. In DNA form, the CDR3 reads TGTGCCAGCAGCTTAGGCAGCGAGGAGACCCAGTACTTC. Its protein is CASSLGSEETQYF.

This clone was recorded a few times. The chain has TRBV7-6 and TRBJ2-7; 9 bases agree with TRBD1. CDR3 length: 15 residues. The germline CDR1 and CDR2 sequences are SGHVS and FNYEAQ. The junction had 3 bases not matched to a gene; V was cut back by 1 base and J by 2 bases. For the CDR3, the DNA is TGTGCCAGCAGCTTAGGTCGGGACAGGGCCTACGAGCAGTACTTC. Its translation is CASSLGRDRAYEQYF.

The chain employs TRBV25-1 and TRBJ2-1; 9 bases agree with TRBD2. The CDR3 consists of 14 residues. The germline V gene encodes CDR1 MGHDK and CDR2 SYGVNS. V dropped 3 bases and J dropped 7; count of bases not matched to a gene: 4. The CDR3 DNA reads TGTGCCAGCAGTGATGCGGGAGGGCCGAATGAGCAGTTCTTC. It encodes CASSDAGGPNEQFF.

The CDR3 coding sequence is TGTGCCAGCACCATGGACAGGGGTGAGCAGTACGTC. Its translation is CASTMDRGEQYV. The chain employs TRBV2 and TRBJ2-7; 9 nucleotides align to TRBD1. After removal of 7 bases from V and 7 bases from J, the junction contained 5 bases not matched to a gene. CDR3 length: 12 amino acids. Germline V gives CDR1 SNHLY, CDR2 FYNNEI.

This clone was recorded a few times. The chain couples TRBV5-1 to TRBJ1-2; no definite D call. The CDR3 contains 14 residues. CDR1 is SGHRS and CDR2 is YFSETQ in the germline V gene. V was clipped by 1 base and J by 4 bases, with 11 bases between them. The CDR3 nucleotides are TGCGCCAGCAGCTTGAGAGGAGCTGGCTATGGCTACACCTTC. It codes for CASSLRGAGYGYTF.

V and J are TRBV29-1 and TRBJ1-2; tentative D call: TRBD1 (5 bases). The CDR3 sequence is 15 residues long. Trimming removed 1 base at V and 0 bases at J, with 12 bases between. Germline CDR1 reads SQVTM; CDR2 reads ANQGSEA. As DNA, the CDR3 is TGCAGCGTTGAAGTTGAGCAGGGCCCTAACTATGGCTACACCTTC. Translation: CSVEVEQGPNYGYTF.

The chain recombines TRBV30 with TRBJ2-1, with TRBD2 identical over 10 bases. V lost 5 bases, J lost 8 bases, and 3 bases stayed unmatched. Germline CDR1 reads GTSNPN; CDR2 reads SVGIG (reference sequence). The CDR3 consists of 12 residues. The CDR3 DNA is TGTGCCTGGGCTAGCGGGAGCCATGAGCAGTTCTTC. It is translated as CAWASGSHEQFF.

This clone was counted a few times. The genes are TRBV27 and TRBJ1-1, with D uncertain. Deletions cut 3 bases from V and 0 bases from J, with 5 bases between. The CDR3 spans 13 residues. The germline gives CDR1 MNHEY, CDR2 SMNVEV (reference sequence). Here the CDR3 DNA reads TGTGCCAGCAGTTTGGAGCTGAACACTGAAGCTTTCTTT. Its protein is CASSLELNTEAFF.

A few counts support this clone. The chain couples TRBV5-1 to TRBJ2-1; D is ambiguous. Trimming stripped 0 bases from V and 4 bases from J, with 8 bases between. This CDR3 is 14 amino acids long. Germline V gives CDR1 SGHRS, CDR2 YFSETQ. CDR3 amino acids: CASSLDRFYNEQFF. The CDR3, as DNA: TGCGCCAGCAGCTTGGACCGGTTTTACAATGAGCAGTTCTTC.

This clone has only a few counts. The V call is TRBV18, the J call TRBJ2-3; D not certain. Trimming shortened V by 3 bases and J by 3 bases, and 4 bases separated the two germline ends. CDR1 and CDR2 (germline): KGHSH, LQKENI. The CDR3 runs to 12 residues. CDR3: CASSPQTDTQYF. The CDR3 DNA sequence: TGTGCCAGCTCACCTCAGACAGATACGCAGTATTTT.

The CDR3 coding sequence is TGTGCCAGCAGCTTAACTGGTGTGAATGAGCAGTTCTTC. Its protein is CASSLTGVNEQFF. The rearrangement links TRBV11-2 to TRBJ2-1; no reliable D call. This CDR3 spans 13 amino acids. Trimming removed 2 bases from V and 7 bases from J, with 9 bases in between. CDR1 is SGHAT and CDR2 is FQNNGV in the germline V gene.

This clone was counted a few times. The gene calls are TRBV2 and TRBJ1-2; D possibly corresponds to TRBD1 (6 bases). The CDR3 loop spans 12 amino acids. Germline V gene lookup returns CDR1 SNHLY and CDR2 FYNNEI. The V end was cut by 5 bases, the J end by 2 bases, with 6 bases between. CDR3 nucleotide sequence: TGTGCCAGCAGTACAGGGAACTATGGCTACACCTTC. Its translation: CASSTGNYGYTF.

The chain is built from TRBV27 and TRBJ2-7; D call uncertain. This CDR3 has 13 amino acids. V dropped 1 base and J dropped 1 base, with 5 bases sitting between them. CDR1 MNHEY and CDR2 SMNVEV come from the germline V gene (reference sequence). CDR3 loop: CASSLYQSYEQYF. The CDR3 bases are TGTGCCAGCAGTTTATACCAGTCCTACGAGCAGTACTTC.

The chain joins TRBV13 to TRBJ2-7; 15 nucleotides line up with TRBD2. J gave up 6 bases and V 4 bases, and 7 bases lay outside the gene matches. Germline values: CDR1 PRHDT, CDR2 FYEKMQ (reference sequence). The CDR3 is made up of 16 amino acids. The CDR3 DNA reads as TGTGCCAGCAGCTCCGGACTAGCGGGAGGGCCAAGCGAGCAGTACGTC. Encoded protein: CASSSGLAGGPSEQYV.

This clone was counted only a few times. The chain carries TRBV18 and TRBJ1-1; D possibly corresponds to TRBD1 (5 bases). V lost 6 bases to trimming and J lost 7 bases, with 21 bases between them. The CDR3 runs 15 residues. Germline CDR1 and CDR2: KGHSH and LQKENI. The CDR3 nucleotides are TGTGCCAGCTCGGCGGCTGGGGACTTCTGGGGTGAAGCTTTCTTT. Translating it yields CASSAAGDFWGEAFF.

This clone was seen a handful of times. The chain carries TRBV5-1 and TRBJ2-1, with TRBD2 matching over 14 bases. The CDR3 is 16 residues long. CDR1 is SGHRS, CDR2 YFSETQ, per germline. The ends lost 3 bases at V and 4 bases at J; junction bases unmatched: 3. The CDR3 here is CASSSGTSGRYNEQFF. The CDR3 region has the DNA TGCGCCAGCAGCTCAGGGACTAGCGGGAGATACAATGAGCAGTTCTTC.

This clone came up a few times. The chain has TRBV5-4 and TRBJ2-5, with TRBD1 matching 8 bases. Germline loops: CDR1 SGHNT, CDR2 YYREEE (reference sequence). V trimming: 1 base; J trimming: 7 bases; junction bases outside the gene matches: 9. The CDR3 contains 15 residues. In nucleotides, the CDR3 is TGTGCCAGCAGCTTGACTATCCAGGGGGCCCGGACCCAGTACTTC. This encodes CASSLTIQGARTQYF.

The table lists this clone with a few counts. CDR3 nucleotides: TGCGCCAGCAGCAGTTTAAGGAGACCCAATGAGCAGTTCTTC. Protein product: CASSSLRRPNEQFF. The chain recombines TRBV5-1 with TRBJ2-1; D call uncertain. V lost 4 bases and J 6 bases, leaving 14 bases between the germline ends. Germline V lookup: CDR1 SGHRS, CDR2 YFSETQ. CDR3 length equals 14 residues.

Of note for this clone: A read error may account for a junction end that differs from germline. V and J are TRBV10-3 and TRBJ2-3; the match to TRBD2 covers 14 bases. From germline, CDR1 is ENHRY and CDR2 SYGVKD. The CDR3 has 14 residues. The CDR3 loop reads CAAGTSGSRDTQYF. The CDR3 nucleotides are TGTGCCGCCGGGACTAGCGGGAGCAGAGATACGCAGTATTTT.

CDR3 region: CASSLVLAEQFF. Written as DNA, the CDR3 is TGCGCCAGCAGCTTGGTTCTAGCAGAGCAGTTCTTC. The chain couples TRBV5-1 to TRBJ2-1, with D maybe TRBD2 (5 bases). Germline loops: CDR1 SGHRS, CDR2 YFSETQ. This CDR3 region has 12 residues. V gave up 0 bases and J gave up 10 bases, with 8 bases separating them.